One and the same sample provided the 10 T cell receptor beta chains below, sequenced in a study of cytomegalovirus exposure and HLA in healthy donors. Vbeta (60) and Jbeta (13) primers were used in the PCR. Clones were read by immunoSEQ multiplex PCR, and TCRdb kept only the in-frame ones, dropping some. Altogether approximately 240,000 clones are present, about three quarters being singletons, with the ten largest covering roughly 2.5%. Sequenced input: PBMCs. Source of these receptors: a woman aged 55-70 years in good health and CMV-seropositive.

V gene TRBV7-9 combines with J gene TRBJ2-5; possible D gene TRBD1, 5 bases. This CDR3 contains 13 residues. V lost 7 bases and J 1 base, leaving 10 bases between the germline ends. CDR1 is SEHNR and CDR2 is FQNEAQ in the germline V gene (reference sequence). This CDR3 is CASTHGAQETQYF. The DNA for the CDR3 is TGTGCCAGCACGCATGGGGCCCAAGAGACCCAGTACTTC.

The chain employs TRBV15 and TRBJ2-7; D perhaps matches TRBD1 (7 bases). V was trimmed by 1 base and J by 2 bases, leaving 12 bases between them. CDR3 length: 15 residues. Per germline, CDR1 LNHNV and CDR2 YYDKDF (reference sequence). The CDR3 here is CATSRGSGGTYEQYF. DNA for the CDR3: TGTGCCACCAGCAGAGGGTCAGGGGGGACCTACGAGCAGTACTTC.

The chain is built from TRBV7-3 and TRBJ1-2, with 10 nucleotides matching TRBD1. The V gene end was trimmed by 2 bases and the J gene end by 7 bases; junction bases not matched to a gene: 13. The CDR3 has 17 residues. From germline, CDR1 is SGHTA and CDR2 FQGTGA. The CDR3: CASSLWVPDRGSSGYTF. CDR3 DNA sequence: TGTGCCAGCAGCTTATGGGTCCCGGACAGGGGGTCAAGTGGCTACACCTTC.

V gene TRBV6-4 combines with J gene TRBJ2-1; perhaps TRBD2 as D (6 bases). This CDR3 region has 14 residues. Germline loops: CDR1 MRHNA, CDR2 SNTAGT. The ends were cut back, 3 bases at V and 4 bases at J, with 10 bases in the middle. The CDR3 sequence is CASSERDGYNEQFF. As DNA, the CDR3 is TGTGCCAGCAGTGAGCGGGACGGGTACAATGAGCAGTTCTTC.

The chain is built from TRBV6-1 and TRBJ1-4; D is perhaps TRBD1 (6 bases). CDR3 length equals 15 residues. Germline CDR1 is MNHNS and CDR2 is SASEGT. V lost 2 bases to trimming and J lost 7 bases, with 14 bases between them. The CDR3 DNA follows: TGTGCCAGCAGTGAAATAAGGGGGGGAAGTGAAAAACTGTTTTTT. It yields the protein CASSEIRGGSEKLFF.

V gene TRBV9 combines with J gene TRBJ1-1, with TRBD1 matching 7 bases. The length of the CDR3 is 15 residues. The ends lost 0 bases at V and 3 bases at J; junction bases unmatched: 5. Germline lookup yields CDR1 SGDLS and CDR2 YYNGEE. DNA for the CDR3: TGTGCCAGCAGCGTAGACGGCAGGGGGGACACTGAAGCTTTCTTT. It yields the protein CASSVDGRGDTEAFF.

The CDR3 DNA is TGCGCCAGCAGCGGGGGGACAGACCTTATGAACACTGAAGCTTTCTTT. It translates to CASSGGTDLMNTEAFF. The chain links TRBV5-1 to TRBJ1-1; TRBD1 agrees at 7 bases. Losses at the gene ends were 4 bases for V and 0 bases for J; bases not matched to a gene: 9. This CDR3 region has 16 residues. From germline, CDR1 is SGHRS and CDR2 YFSETQ.

V usage is TRBV5-1 and J usage is TRBJ1-2; 9 nucleotides align to TRBD1. The germline gives CDR1 SGHRS, CDR2 YFSETQ. V dropped 0 bases and J dropped 6; count of bases not matched to a gene: 3. The CDR3 is made up of 14 amino acids. Here the CDR3 DNA reads TGCGCCAGCAGCTTGGGGGGGACAGGGAATGGCTACACCTTC. It translates to CASSLGGTGNGYTF.

The V gene is TRBV7-2, the J gene TRBJ2-7, with D possibly TRBD1 on 5 matching bases. The CDR3 has 15 residues. Between the trimmed V and J ends, which lost 1 base and 3 bases, there was a span of 13 bases. CDR1 is SGHTA, CDR2 FQGNSA, per germline. The CDR3 is CASSLDRQQYYEQYF. CDR3 nucleotides: TGTGCCAGCAGCTTAGACCGACAGCAGTACTACGAGCAGTACTTC.

This clone was found a few times. This CDR3 reads CASSSQVTSGNTIYF. Written as DNA, the CDR3 is TGTGCCAGCAGCTCACAGGTCACCTCTGGAAACACCATATATTTT. The rearrangement links TRBV7-2 to TRBJ1-3, with D possibly matching TRBD1 (5 bases). The V gene's germline CDR1 is SGHTA and CDR2 FQGNSA. Trimming removed 4 bases at V and 0 bases at J, with 10 bases between. There are 15 residues in the CDR3.